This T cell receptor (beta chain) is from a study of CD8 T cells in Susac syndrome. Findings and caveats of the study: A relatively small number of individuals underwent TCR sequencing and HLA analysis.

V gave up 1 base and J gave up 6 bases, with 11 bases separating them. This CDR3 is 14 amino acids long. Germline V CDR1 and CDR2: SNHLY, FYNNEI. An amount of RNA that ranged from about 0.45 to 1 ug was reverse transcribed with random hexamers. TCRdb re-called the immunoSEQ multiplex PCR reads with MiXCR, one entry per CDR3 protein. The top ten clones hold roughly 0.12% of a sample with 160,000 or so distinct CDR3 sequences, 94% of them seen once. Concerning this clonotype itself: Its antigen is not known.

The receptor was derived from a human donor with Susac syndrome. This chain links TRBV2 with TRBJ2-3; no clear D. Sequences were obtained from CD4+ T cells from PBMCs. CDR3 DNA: TGTGCCAGCAGTGAAGGGTTCTCGTCGGATACGCAGTATTTT. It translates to CASSEGFSSDTQYF.